This TCR beta chain was documented in a study of cytomegalovirus exposure and HLA in healthy donors. PCR used 60 Vbeta primers and 13 Jbeta primers. The repertoire was sequenced with immunoSEQ multiplex PCR; TCRdb's copy has only in-frame clones and lacks some. The sample shows 85,000 to 100,000 clones, roughly 63% of them seen only once. Germline CDR1 and CDR2: MNHNS and SASEGT. V lost 6 bases and J 9 bases, leaving 9 bases between the germline ends. The CDR3 loop spans 10 amino acids. The chain combines TRBV6-1 with TRBJ2-7; no reliable D call. This receptor was identified in a woman aged 25-40 years in good health and CMV-seronegative. Sequenced input: PBMCs. The CDR3 sequence: CASRYSRQYF. CDR3 bases: TGTGCCAGCAGATACTCTCGGCAGTACTTC.